This T cell receptor beta chain was recovered during a study of early T cells in non-severe SARS-CoV-2 infection. The wider study: Unsorted whole blood bulk RNA was sequenced, with unpaired chains.

Researchers tagged individual cDNA molecules with unique molecular identifiers. Via MiXCR, TCRdb re-called the 5' RACE reads, giving one row per CDR3 protein. The sample comprises around 34,000 distinct CDR3 sequences, around 4.6% of which are singletons, and around 15% rests with the top ten. This clonotype was seen ten or more times. Its specificity is not known. General study findings and limits: Sequences matched to VDJdb favored anti-spike CD8 responses, while private and CD4 specificities were missed.

Trimming at V came to 3 bases and at J to 3 bases, leaving 0 bases not matched to a gene. The germline CDR1 and CDR2 sequences are SGHRS and YFSETQ. CDR3 length equals 14 residues. V usage is TRBV5-1 and J usage is TRBJ2-5; TRBD2 matches 12 bases. The sample taken for sequencing was whole blood. The clonotype originates from an adult who was a healthcare worker with PCR-confirmed SARS-CoV-2 infection or an uninfected control (not recorded which). DNA for the CDR3: TGCGCCAGCAGCTGGACTAGCGGGGAAGAGACCCAGTACTTC. Translating gives CASSWTSGEETQYF.